Described below is a single T cell receptor (beta chain) sequence and its context. What antigen it recognizes has not been identified. No clone much larger than this one lies a single base away; base qualities are absent. The CDR3 starts with the cysteine, ends with the phenylalanine, and has 16 residues. Of the read, only the CDR3 DNA is kept; its 48 bases are in frame from base 1. Sequences SGDLS (CDR1) and YYNGEE (CDR2) are obtained from the germline V gene. V loses 4 bases at its end and J loses 6 bases; junction bases beyond the gene matches: 11. The CDR3 regions of human TCRbeta chains were subjected to immunosequencing. The paper's processing steps were these. TCRs in the repertoires were compared against a reference library of SARS-CoV-2-specific TCRs that had been generated with the MIRA antigen-specificity platform. Breadth was defined as the fraction of unique TCRs that were SARS-CoV-2-associated. Depth was defined as the fraction of total T cells that were SARS-CoV-2-associated. Using the MIRA data, each spike-specific TCR was mapped to the spike region that the TCR reacts to and placed in a CD4 or CD8 class. Log10-transformed breadth and depth values were compared by one-way ANOVA with Sidak's multiple comparisons tests. TCRdb took over this immuneACCESS table, retaining in-frame rearrangements with V and J assigned. Such tables are incomplete; in checked studies, under half of the missing clones stem from an unresolved V gene, and the remainder is unexplained. V and J calls and clone size are given by that table; D and trimming were obtained from the DNA. This sample lists 150,000 or so clones; around 90% were detected once. Jointly, the top ten make up 2.5% to 3.5% of the sample.

These data originate in a study of T cell responses to AZD1222 COVID-19 vaccine (dated by TCRdb to about 2021). Regarding the study in general: Because spike-specific TCR depth and breadth did not differ between the two schedules, AZD1222 recipients who got a second dose at roughly 4 weeks were pooled with those who got a second dose at roughly 12 weeks. A total of over 230 trial participants underwent TCR sequencing, of whom roughly 210 had received two doses of AZD1222 and around 26 had received two doses of the MenACWY control vaccine. Trial participants were enrolled into age subgroups of 18-55, 56-69 and 70-plus years, which contained roughly 140, 27 and 60 TCR-sequenced participants, respectively. What the work shows at the level of the full study, not this receptor alone: In the small 56-69-year group, the increase in depth fell short of significance, most likely because of low power. After two AZD1222 doses, spike-specific TCR breadth and depth were significantly higher than at day 0 and than in MenACWY recipients. Epitopes outside the regions mutated in the B.1.351 and B.1.1.7 variants were reportedly recognized by nearly half of the unique spike-specific TCRs. Most participants were white British and females outnumbered males, and the authors suggested that clonal diversity may have been underestimated. Only five to seven AZD1222 recipients were SARS-CoV-2 seropositive at baseline, limiting conclusions about previously exposed vaccinees. Because no samples from the day 14 peak response were available, repertoires could be characterized only after the peak T cell response. CD4 TCRs associated with the vaccine covered the entire spike protein, and the dominant responses were in regions 160-218 and 743-854.

Taken with the paper, the label for time point translates to: baseline before first vaccination. Vaccinee samples were obtained from the UK trials COV001 and COV002, which included a single-blind randomized controlled phase 2/3 trial of AZD1222 (ChAdOx1 nCoV-19) in healthy adults. Trial participant PBMC samples were collected at day 0 and day 28 after the second dose for TCRbeta chain sequencing. The clonotype was recovered from an adult in good health. The source material was peripheral blood, sampled on day 0 of AZD1222 vaccination. The receptor chain draws on TRBV9 and TRBJ2-7; the central 12 bases match TRBD2. The CDR3 protein: CASSRSRTSGAREQYF. The sequenced DNA is TGTGCCAGCAGCCGTAGCCGGACTAGCGGGGCCCGCGAGCAGTACTTC.